The 23 T cell receptor beta chains given below trace back to one sample, sequenced in a study of neurological immune-mediated disorders (dated by TCRdb to the late 2010s). The library was prepared using 5' RACE. This sample was sequenced with an Illumina HiSeq 2500. Using fastp trimming at Q25 and MiXCR clonotype assembly, TCRdb reanalyzed the public sequencing data and kept in-frame beta chains. Every entry covers one CDR3 protein and lists the most common genes and DNA from its rows. Recorded for this sample are about 49,000 distinct CDR3 sequences; roughly 8.3% of them occurred a single time. The ten largest make up about 1.9% of the sample. The sample's time point label is to be understood as: longitudinal time-point 3. The specimen sequenced was PBMCs. The origin of the receptors is a woman aged 40 to 50 in good health.

This clonotype was recorded many times. This chain uses TRBV4-2 with TRBJ2-2, with 8 bases lining up with TRBD1. Germline values: CDR1 LGHNA, CDR2 YNFKEQ. The trim removed 4 bases at V and 1 base at J, leaving 5 bases unmatched. The CDR3 covers 16 residues. The CDR3 nucleotides are TGTGCCAGCAGCCTAATGGGGACAGGGAACACCGGGGAGCTGTTTTTT. The encoded protein is CASSLMGTGNTGELFF.

In this sample, this clonotype turned up many times. The chain uses TRBV5-1 and TRBJ1-1, with D possibly TRBD1 on 5 matching bases. Germline-derived CDR1 and CDR2 are SGHRS and YFSETQ. The CDR3 spans 14 residues. V shed 5 bases and J shed 0 bases, with 11 bases lying between them. This chain's CDR3 is CASRRDLVNTEAFF. CDR3 in DNA: TGCGCCAGCAGGCGGGACCTGGTGAACACTGAAGCTTTCTTT.

This clonotype was seen repeatedly, ten times or more. The V and J genes are TRBV11-1 and TRBJ1-1; a weak D match, TRBD1 (6 bases). Germline V gene lookup returns CDR1 SGHAT and CDR2 FQDESV (reference sequence). Trimming took 4 bases from V and 5 from J, leaving 20 bases between them. The CDR3 runs to 16 residues. CDR3 sequence: CASSSHGGGVRTEAFF. The DNA of the CDR3 is TGTGCCAGCAGCTCGCACGGGGGGGGCGTGAGAACTGAAGCTTTCTTT.

The J gene is TRBJ2-1, the V gene TRBV14, with D perhaps given as TRBD1 or TRBD2 (7 bases each). The CDR3 runs to 14 residues. Deletions cut 11 bases from V and 5 bases from J, with 19 bases between. Germline-derived CDR1 and CDR2 are SGHDN and FVKESK. Here the CDR3 DNA reads TGTGCCTCCAGGGGGGGTAGCGGTGACAATGAGCAGTTCTTC. This encodes CASRGGSGDNEQFF.

This clonotype was counted at least ten times. V and J are TRBV7-2 and TRBJ2-5; D is possibly TRBD2 (5 bases). With 3 bases removed from V and 1 base from J, the gap between germline ends came to 9 bases. The CDR3 totals 14 residues. Germline V gene sequence: CDR1 SGHTA, CDR2 FQGNSA. CDR3: CASSFNGGQETQYF. The CDR3 DNA reads TGTGCCAGCAGCTTTAACGGAGGCCAAGAGACCCAGTACTTC.

At least ten counts were recorded for this clonotype. The chain is built from TRBV7-2 and TRBJ2-7; weak D call: TRBD1 (6 bases). Trimming left V 2 bases short and J 6 bases short, with 17 bases between. This CDR3 contains 15 residues. Germline V CDR1 and CDR2: SGHTA, FQGNSA. CDR3 sequence: CASSLIGTQNGEQYF. For the CDR3, the DNA is TGTGCCAGCAGCTTAATTGGGACACAAAATGGCGAGCAGTACTTC.

This clonotype was seen a handful of times. The chain carries TRBV20-1 and TRBJ2-4; D assignment may be TRBD1 or TRBD2 (5 bases each). V lost 6 bases, J lost 7 bases, and 19 bases lay in between. This CDR3 is 14 amino acids long. Germline V gene lookup returns CDR1 DFQATT and CDR2 SNEGSKA (reference sequence). In DNA, the CDR3 is TGCAGTGCGGGGCAACTTAGCGTGTGGAACATTCAGTACTTC. It specifies CSAGQLSVWNIQYF.

The sample holds many counts of this clonotype. The DNA of the CDR3 is TGTGCCAGCAGCTTTCGGAGTCAGCCCCAGCATTTT. As protein: CASSFRSQPQHF. The chain carries TRBV5-8 and TRBJ1-5; D is unclear. V was cut by 2 bases and J by 6 bases, with 6 bases left in between. The CDR3 consists of 12 residues. The germline V gene has CDR1 SGHTS and CDR2 YDEGEE.

This clonotype was seen many times. The chain employs TRBV6-5 and TRBJ2-2; TRBD2 aligns across 9 bases. Germline V gene data show CDR1 as MNHEY and CDR2 as SVGAGI. The trim removed 8 bases at V and 4 bases at J, leaving 17 bases unmatched. The CDR3 is 18 residues long. This CDR3 is CASASPRSGGRITGELFF. CDR3 bases: TGTGCCAGCGCTTCTCCCCGAAGCGGGGGGCGCATCACCGGGGAGCTGTTTTTT.

This clonotype appeared many times. This chain links TRBV5-1 with TRBJ1-4, with 8 bases that match TRBD1. The CDR3 covers 14 residues. Germline CDR1 reads SGHRS; CDR2 reads YFSETQ. V shed 3 bases and J 7 bases; nucleotides not matched to a gene: 5. DNA of the CDR3: TGCGCCAGCAGCTCGGGACAGGAAATTGAAAAACTGTTTTTT. Translated: CASSSGQEIEKLFF.

This clonotype was observed many times. The J gene is TRBJ1-1, the V gene TRBV7-9; 7 bases line up with TRBD1. Germline assignment: CDR1 SEHNR and CDR2 FQNEAQ (reference sequence). Germline trimming cut 8 bases from V and 8 bases from J; bases unmatched to any gene: 14. The CDR3 length is 14 residues. CDR3 sequence reads: CASALRQGEGEAFF. CDR3 DNA sequence: TGTGCCAGCGCTTTACGACAGGGAGAAGGAGAAGCTTTCTTT.

This clonotype appeared many times. The V call is TRBV6-2 or TRBV6-3, the J call TRBJ1-1; D is ambiguous. V lost 2 bases and J lost 1, with 8 bases in between. The CDR3 consists of 14 residues. Germline V CDR1 and CDR2: MNHEY, SVGEGT. The CDR3 nucleotides are TGTGCCAGCAGTTACATGGATGGGAACACTGAAGCTTTCTTT. As protein: CASSYMDGNTEAFF.

The table lists this clonotype with many counts. The genes are TRBV3-1 and TRBJ1-3, with a possible D match to TRBD1 (6 bases). Germline V gene data show CDR1 as LGHDT and CDR2 as YNNKEL (reference sequence). The ends were cut back, 1 base at V and 4 bases at J, with 8 bases in the middle. The CDR3 is 14 residues long. The CDR3 nucleotides are TGTGCCAGCAGCCAAGGGACAGTCGGAAACACCATATATTTT. This translates into CASSQGTVGNTIYF.

This clonotype was seen at least ten times. The rearrangement joins TRBV3-1 to TRBJ2-1; 9 bases line up with TRBD2. Germline V gene data show CDR1 as LGHDT and CDR2 as YNNKEL (reference sequence). The CDR3 consists of 15 residues. V trimming: 4 bases; J trimming: 0 bases; junction bases outside the gene matches: 1. CDR3 nucleotides: TGTGCCAGCAGCCCGACTAGCGGCTCCTACAATGAGCAGTTCTTC. It encodes CASSPTSGSYNEQFF.

This clonotype was found many times. The chain couples TRBV29-1 to TRBJ1-2, with D unresolved. This CDR3 comprises 10 residues. Deletions cut 3 bases from V and 7 bases from J, with 6 bases between. Per germline, CDR1 SQVTM and CDR2 ANQGSEA. The CDR3 nucleotides read TGCAGCGTTGACGGTACTGGCTACACCTTC. Encoded protein: CSVDGTGYTF.

This clonotype has ten or more counts. V usage is TRBV6-1 and J usage is TRBJ2-4, with D possibly being TRBD1 (5 bases). V was cut by 5 bases and J by 3 bases, with 8 bases left in between. The germline V gene has CDR1 MNHNS and CDR2 SASEGT. The length of the CDR3 is 13 residues. In nucleotides, the CDR3 is TGTGCCAGCAGTCGCGACAGCAAAAACATTCAGTACTTC. This encodes CASSRDSKNIQYF.

The sample holds a few counts of this clonotype. The V and J genes are TRBV5-6 and TRBJ2-3; D remains unclear. The CDR3 length is 12 residues. The germline V gene has CDR1 SGHDT and CDR2 YYEEEE. V was shortened by 2 bases and J by 7 bases, with 8 bases between the two germline ends. CDR3 coding DNA: TGTGCCAGCAGCTTCCCTAGAAATACGCAGTATTTT. Its protein is CASSFPRNTQYF.

In this sample, this clonotype turned up many times. V is TRBV6-2 or TRBV6-3 and J is TRBJ1-1, with D uncertain. CDR3 length: 13 amino acids. Germline V CDR1 and CDR2: MNHEY, SVGEGT. V was clipped by 3 bases and J by 6 bases, with 11 bases between them. The chain's CDR3 is CASSYPQWAEAFF. The CDR3 DNA reads as TGTGCCAGCAGTTATCCTCAGTGGGCTGAAGCTTTCTTT.

This clonotype was seen ten or more times. The chain is built from TRBV9 and TRBJ1-1; 7 bases map to TRBD1. CDR3 length: 14 residues. In germline, CDR1 is SGDLS, CDR2 YYNGEE. Trimming took 2 bases from V and 1 from J; bases not matched to a gene: 2. The CDR3 DNA sequence: TGTGCCAGCAGCGTCGGACAGGAGAACACTGAAGCTTTCTTT. This encodes CASSVGQENTEAFF.

At least ten counts were recorded for this clonotype. J is TRBJ2-2 and V is TRBV11-3; possible D gene TRBD2, 5 bases. CDR3 size: 14 residues. Germline-derived CDR1 and CDR2 are SGHNT and YENEEA. The V gene lost 5 bases and the J gene lost 6 bases, with 13 bases spanning the gap. The CDR3 coding sequence is TGTGCCAGCAGCCCGCCCGGGGATGCCGGGGAGCTGTTTTTT. It translates to CASSPPGDAGELFF.

Many counts were recorded for this clonotype. This chain joins TRBV20-1 and TRBJ2-2; maybe TRBD1 (5 bases). Trimming left V 3 bases short and J 3 bases short, with 14 bases between. Germline V gene lookup returns CDR1 DFQATT and CDR2 SNEGSKA (reference sequence). This CDR3 has 15 residues. CDR3 in DNA: TGCAGTGCTAGGGTCCAGGGAAGGGACACCGGGGAGCTGTTTTTT. Residues: CSARVQGRDTGELFF.

This clonotype was observed many times. The J gene is TRBJ2-5, the V gene TRBV10-3; 9 nucleotides agree with TRBD1. With V trimmed by 8 bases and J by 0 bases, 1 base remained unmatched. CDR3 size: 13 residues. Germline V CDR1 and CDR2: ENHRY, SYGVKD. The CDR3 bases are TGTGCCATCCGGGACAGGGACCAAGAGACCCAGTACTTC. Translation: CAIRDRDQETQYF.

This clonotype was found many times. CDR3 nucleotide sequence: TGTGCCAGCAGCGCCACCTTGGGCTACACCTTC. This encodes CASSATLGYTF. V is TRBV7-2 and J is TRBJ1-2; D remains ambiguous. V was trimmed by 5 bases and J by 8 bases, leaving 9 bases between them. Germline CDR1 is SGHTA and CDR2 is FQGNSA. The CDR3 runs to 11 residues.